This T cell receptor (beta chain) was recovered during a study of cytomegalovirus exposure and HLA in healthy donors. CDR3 size: 15 residues. The germline gives CDR1 SGHRS, CDR2 YFSETQ. The J segment lost 8 bases and the V segment lost 4 bases, leaving 14 bases of the junction unmatched. The PCR employed 60 Vbeta primers together with 13 Jbeta primers. TCRdb's table, derived via immunoSEQ multiplex PCR, lists solely in-frame clones and lacks some. The table records 110,000 or so clones, 82% of them present only once. On this clone itself: What it binds is not known.

Notes on the study in general: Among the CMV-associated chains, a few were confirmed in vitro as specific for CMV antigens. According to an earlier analysis, most TCR beta V segments yielded productive rearrangements about 87% or about 30% of the time. Later analysis identified a missense DCLRE1C variant that was linked to TCR beta V- and J-gene trimming.

This TCR was sampled from a woman between 18 and 29 years old in good health and CMV-seronegative. This chain joins TRBV5-1 and TRBJ1-2, with 7 bases matching TRBD1. Sequencing was carried out using PBMCs. This chain's CDR3 is CASSPEGAGPGGYTF. The CDR3 DNA reads TGCGCCAGCAGCCCGGAGGGGGCAGGGCCGGGCGGCTACACCTTC.